The clone carrying this T cell receptor (beta chain) showed up just once. The antigen remains undetermined. The CDR3 runs 19 residues. Germline CDR1 reads SGHDN; CDR2 reads FVKESK. Trimming removed 0 bases from V and 5 bases from J, with 23 bases in between. The data originate from a study of T cell responses to AZD1222 COVID-19 vaccine. Findings of the study overall: Baseline testing showed seropositivity in only 6 or 7 AZD1222 recipients. Donors were chiefly white British, with a greater number of females, and clonal diversity was perhaps underestimated. Sampling captured repertoires only after the peak T cell response. Along spike, vaccine-associated CD4 TCRs were found throughout, with dominance at 160-218 and 743-854.

The data were produced by immunoSEQ multiplex PCR, yet TCRdb's version contains in-frame clones alone and is incomplete. Here the sample spans 52,000 or so clones, approximately 85% being singletons. The chain carries TRBV14 and TRBJ2-1; D assignment may be TRBD1 or TRBD2 (6 bases each). Sequencing was performed on peripheral blood, taken on day 0 of MenACWY control vaccination. The origin of this receptor is an adult in good health. The DNA for the CDR3 is TGTGCCAGCAGCCAAGAGACAGAACCGGGGGCCTTCCCGAACAATGAGCAGTTCTTC. It translates to CASSQETEPGAFPNNEQFF.